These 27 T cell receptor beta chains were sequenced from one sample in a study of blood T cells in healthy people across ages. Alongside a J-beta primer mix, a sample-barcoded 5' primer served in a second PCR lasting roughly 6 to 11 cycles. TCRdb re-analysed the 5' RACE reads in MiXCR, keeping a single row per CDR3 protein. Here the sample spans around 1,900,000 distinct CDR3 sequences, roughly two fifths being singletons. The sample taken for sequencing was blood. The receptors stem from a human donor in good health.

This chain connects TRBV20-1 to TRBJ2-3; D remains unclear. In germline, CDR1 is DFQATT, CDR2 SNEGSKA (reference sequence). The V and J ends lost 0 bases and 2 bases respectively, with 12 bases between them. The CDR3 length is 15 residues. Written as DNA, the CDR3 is TGCAGTGCTAGAGATCCCGCAGCGTCCACAGATACGCAGTATTTT. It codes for CSARDPAASTDTQYF.

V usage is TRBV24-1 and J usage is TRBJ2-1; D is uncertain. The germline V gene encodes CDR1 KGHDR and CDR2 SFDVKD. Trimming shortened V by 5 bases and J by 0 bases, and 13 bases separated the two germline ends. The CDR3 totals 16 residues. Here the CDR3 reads CATSAPGLSSYNEQFF. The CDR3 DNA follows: TGTGCCACCAGTGCACCGGGTCTCAGCTCCTACAATGAGCAGTTCTTC.

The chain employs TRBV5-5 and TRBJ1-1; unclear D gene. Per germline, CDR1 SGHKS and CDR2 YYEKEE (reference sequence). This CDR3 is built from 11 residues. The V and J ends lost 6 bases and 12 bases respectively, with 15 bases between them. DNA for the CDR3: TGTGCCAGCAACCGCGAGGGAGAACCTTTCTTT. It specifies CASNREGEPFF. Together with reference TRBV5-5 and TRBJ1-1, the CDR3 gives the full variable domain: DAGVTQSPTHLIKTRGQQVTLRCSPISGHKSVSWYQQVLGQGPQFIFQYYEKEERGRGNFPDRFSARQFPNYSSELNVNALLLGDSALYLCASNREGEPFFGQGTRLTVV.

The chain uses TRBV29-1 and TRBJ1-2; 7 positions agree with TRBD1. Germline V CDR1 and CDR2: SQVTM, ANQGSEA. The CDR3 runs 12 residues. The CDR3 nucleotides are TGCAGACATCAGGGGGGGATTGCTGGCTACACCTTC. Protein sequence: CRHQGGIAGYTF.

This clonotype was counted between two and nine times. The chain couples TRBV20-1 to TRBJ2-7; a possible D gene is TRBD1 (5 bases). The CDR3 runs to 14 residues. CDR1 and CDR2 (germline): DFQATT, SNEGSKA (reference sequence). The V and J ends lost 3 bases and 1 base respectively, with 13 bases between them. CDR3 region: CSARKTVRSYEQYF. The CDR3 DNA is TGCAGTGCTAGGAAGACAGTAAGATCCTACGAGCAGTACTTC.

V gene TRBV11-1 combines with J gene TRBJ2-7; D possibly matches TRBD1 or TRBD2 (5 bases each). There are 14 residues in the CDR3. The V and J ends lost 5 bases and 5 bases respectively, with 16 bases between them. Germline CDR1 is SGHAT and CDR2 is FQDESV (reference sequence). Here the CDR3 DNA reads TGTGCCAGCAGCCCCCAGTGGGGGTCCCACGAGCAGTACTTC. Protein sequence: CASSPQWGSHEQYF.

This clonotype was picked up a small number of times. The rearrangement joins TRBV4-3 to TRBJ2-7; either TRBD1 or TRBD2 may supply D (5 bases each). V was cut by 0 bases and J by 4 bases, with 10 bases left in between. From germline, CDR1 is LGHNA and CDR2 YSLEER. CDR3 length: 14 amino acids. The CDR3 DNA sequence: TGCGCCAGCAGCCAAGACCTGGGGGTGTACGAGCAGTACTTC. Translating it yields CASSQDLGVYEQYF.

Here the CDR3 DNA reads TGCGCCAGCAGCCCCCCGCCGGGCCGTGAGGGCTACACCTTC. Translated, it gives CASSPPPGREGYTF. The chain uses TRBV4-1 and TRBJ1-2, with unresolved D. V was shortened by 4 bases and J by 8 bases, with 17 bases between the two germline ends. Per germline, CDR1 MGHRA and CDR2 YSYEKL. The CDR3 extends over 14 amino acids.

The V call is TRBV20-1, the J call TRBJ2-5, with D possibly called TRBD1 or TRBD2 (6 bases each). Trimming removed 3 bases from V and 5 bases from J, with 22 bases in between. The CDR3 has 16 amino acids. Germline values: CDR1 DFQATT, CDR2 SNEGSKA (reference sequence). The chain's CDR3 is CSASRPGGWAGETQYF. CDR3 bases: TGCAGTGCTAGTCGACCCGGGGGCTGGGCAGGGGAGACCCAGTACTTC.

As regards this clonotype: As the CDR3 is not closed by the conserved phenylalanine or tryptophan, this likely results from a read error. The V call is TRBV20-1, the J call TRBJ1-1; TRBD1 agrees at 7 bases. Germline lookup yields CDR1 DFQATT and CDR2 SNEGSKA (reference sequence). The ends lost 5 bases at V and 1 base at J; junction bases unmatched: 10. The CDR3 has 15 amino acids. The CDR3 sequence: CSAAPGGRGNTEAFV. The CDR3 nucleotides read TGCAGTGCTGCCCCAGGGGGACGTGGGAACACTGAAGCTTTCGTT.

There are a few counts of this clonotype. DNA for the CDR3: TGCAGTGCTAAGAACATGAACACTGAAGCTTTCTTT. Protein sequence: CSAKNMNTEAFF. The V call is TRBV20-1, the J call TRBJ1-1; D uncertain. The germline gives CDR1 DFQATT, CDR2 SNEGSKA (reference sequence). V dropped 4 bases and J dropped 0 bases, with 6 bases sitting between them. CDR3 size: 12 residues.

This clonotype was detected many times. CDR3 amino acids: CASTYWRGVGYNEQFF. The CDR3 nucleotides read TGTGCCAGCACCTATTGGCGTGGCGTGGGTTACAATGAGCAGTTCTTC. The J gene is TRBJ2-1, the V gene TRBV7-9; no firm D call. V was shortened by 7 bases and J by 4 bases, with 20 bases between the two germline ends. Germline V gene data show CDR1 as SEHNR and CDR2 as FQNEAQ (reference sequence). The CDR3 is made up of 16 amino acids.

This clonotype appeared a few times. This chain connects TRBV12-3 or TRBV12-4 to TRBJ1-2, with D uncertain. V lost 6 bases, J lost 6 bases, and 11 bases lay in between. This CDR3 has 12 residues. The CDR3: CASRTWSDGYTF. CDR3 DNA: TGTGCCAGCAGGACATGGTCGGATGGCTACACCTTC.

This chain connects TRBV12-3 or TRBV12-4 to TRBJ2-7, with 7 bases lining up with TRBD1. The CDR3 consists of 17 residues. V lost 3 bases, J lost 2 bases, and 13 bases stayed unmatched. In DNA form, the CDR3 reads TGTGCCAGCAGTTTGAGAGGGCTATCCGGGACAGCCTACGAGCAGTACTTC. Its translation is CASSLRGLSGTAYEQYF.

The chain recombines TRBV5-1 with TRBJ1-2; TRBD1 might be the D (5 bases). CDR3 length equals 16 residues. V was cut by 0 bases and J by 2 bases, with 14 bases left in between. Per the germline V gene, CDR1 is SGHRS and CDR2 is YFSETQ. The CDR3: CASSLAGATPNYGYTF. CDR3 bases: TGCGCCAGCAGCTTGGCTGGGGCCACCCCGAACTATGGCTACACCTTC.

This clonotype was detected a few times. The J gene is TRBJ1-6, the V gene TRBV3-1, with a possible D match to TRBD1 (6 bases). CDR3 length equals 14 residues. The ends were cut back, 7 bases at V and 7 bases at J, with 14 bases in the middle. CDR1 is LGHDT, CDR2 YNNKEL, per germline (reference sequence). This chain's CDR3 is CASTRSRGNSPLHF. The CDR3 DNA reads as TGTGCCAGCACACGCTCGAGGGGGAATTCACCCCTCCACTTT.

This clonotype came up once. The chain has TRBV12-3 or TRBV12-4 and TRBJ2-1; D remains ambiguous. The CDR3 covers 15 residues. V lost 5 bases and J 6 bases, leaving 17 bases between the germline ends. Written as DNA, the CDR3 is TGTGCCAGCAGTCCCCCCGGGTATGGGTTCAATGAGCAGTTCTTC. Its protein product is CASSPPGYGFNEQFF.

The CDR3: CASSILGTVQYGQYF. CDR3 DNA sequence: TGTGCCAGCAGTATCTTGGGGACAGTGCAATATGGGCAGTACTTC. This chain joins TRBV11-2 and TRBJ2-4, with TRBD1 matching over 7 bases. Germline V CDR1 and CDR2: SGHAT, FQNNGV. V dropped 6 bases and J dropped 13; count of bases not matched to a gene: 18. The CDR3 loop spans 15 amino acids.

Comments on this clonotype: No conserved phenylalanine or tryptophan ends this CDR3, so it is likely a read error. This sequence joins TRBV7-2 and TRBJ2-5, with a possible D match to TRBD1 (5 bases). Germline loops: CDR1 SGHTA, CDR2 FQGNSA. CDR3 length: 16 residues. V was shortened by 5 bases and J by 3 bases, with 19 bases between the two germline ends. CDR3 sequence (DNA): TGTGCCAGCAGCCCAAATAGGGGATTTCGTGAAGAGACCCAGTACGTC. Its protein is CASSPNRGFREETQYV.

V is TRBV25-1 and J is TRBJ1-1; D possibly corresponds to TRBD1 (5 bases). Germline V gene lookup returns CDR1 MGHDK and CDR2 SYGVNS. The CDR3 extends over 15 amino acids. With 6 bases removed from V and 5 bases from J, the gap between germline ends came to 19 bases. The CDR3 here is CASSPRRGVETEAFF. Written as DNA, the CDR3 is TGTGCCAGCAGCCCTAGGCGGGGGGTAGAGACTGAAGCTTTCTTT.

The CDR3 reads CASRQGIAGTDTQYF. CDR3 coding DNA: TGTGCCAGCAGGCAGGGGATAGCGGGCACAGATACGCAGTATTTT. The chain has TRBV7-2 and TRBJ2-3; D is perhaps TRBD1 or TRBD2 (6 bases each). CDR1 is SGHTA and CDR2 is FQGNSA in the germline V gene. The CDR3 runs to 15 residues. Deletions cut 6 bases from V and 1 base from J, with 14 bases between.

The CDR3 is CAWGQYGYTF. The CDR3 DNA reads as TGTGCCTGGGGACAGTATGGCTACACCTTC. The chain couples TRBV30 to TRBJ1-2; tentative D call: TRBD1 (6 bases). The CDR3 loop spans 10 amino acids. Trimming cost V 5 bases and J 5 bases, with 6 bases left between them. Germline CDR1 GTSNPN, CDR2 SVGIG (reference sequence).

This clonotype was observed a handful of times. The CDR3 nucleotides read TGCGCCAGCAGCTCCTTGAGTACCAACGAGGGCTACACCTTC. This gives the protein CASSSLSTNEGYTF. The chain carries TRBV5-1 and TRBJ1-2; D is unresolved. The CDR3 totals 14 residues. V was cut by 3 bases and J by 8 bases, with 17 bases left in between. Looked up from germline, CDR1 is SGHRS and CDR2 is YFSETQ.

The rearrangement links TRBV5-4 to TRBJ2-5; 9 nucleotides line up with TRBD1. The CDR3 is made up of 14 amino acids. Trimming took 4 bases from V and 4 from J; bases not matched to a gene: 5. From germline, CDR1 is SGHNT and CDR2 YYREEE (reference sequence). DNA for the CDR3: TGTGCCAGCAGCAAACAGACAGGGGGAGAGACCCAGTACTTC. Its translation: CASSKQTGGETQYF. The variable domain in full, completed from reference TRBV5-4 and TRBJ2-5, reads ETGVTQSPTHLIKTRGQQVTLRCSSQSGHNTVSWYQQALGQGPQFIFQYYREEENGRGNFPPRFSGLQFPNYSSELNVNALELDDSALYLCASSKQTGGETQYFGPGTRLLVL.

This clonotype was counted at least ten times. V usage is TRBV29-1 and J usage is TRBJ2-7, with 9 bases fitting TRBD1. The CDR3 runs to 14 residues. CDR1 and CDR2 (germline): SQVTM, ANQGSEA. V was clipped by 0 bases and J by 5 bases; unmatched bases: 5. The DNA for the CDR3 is TGCAGCGTTGAAGATGGGACAGGGATTGACGAGCAGTACTTC. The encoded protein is CSVEDGTGIDEQYF.

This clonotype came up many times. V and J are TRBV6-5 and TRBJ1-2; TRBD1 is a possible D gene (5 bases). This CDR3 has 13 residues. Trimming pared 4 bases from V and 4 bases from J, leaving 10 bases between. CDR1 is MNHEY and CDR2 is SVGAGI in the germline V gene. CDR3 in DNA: TGTGCCAGCAGTTCCAGGGAAGGCTATGGCTACACCTTC. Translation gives CASSSREGYGYTF.

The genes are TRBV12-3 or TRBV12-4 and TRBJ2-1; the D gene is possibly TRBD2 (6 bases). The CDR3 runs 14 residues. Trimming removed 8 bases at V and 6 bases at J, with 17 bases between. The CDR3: CASDHGGVGNEQFF. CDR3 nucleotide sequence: TGTGCCAGCGACCATGGAGGGGTAGGCAATGAGCAGTTCTTC.